The sequence of this T cell receptor beta chain was determined in a study of T cell responses to AZD1222 COVID-19 vaccine. Study-wide results and caveats: Of the AZD1222 recipients, only five to seven were seropositive at baseline. The donors showed a predominance of white British ancestry and of females, with possible underestimation of clonal diversity.

Clones were sequenced by immunoSEQ multiplex PCR, and TCRdb holds only the in-frame ones, with some missing. Of roughly 140,000 clones in the sample, approximately 90% were seen once. The CDR3 runs 14 residues. Between the trimmed V and J ends, which lost 5 bases and 7 bases, there was a span of 17 bases. Per germline, CDR1 SGHVS and CDR2 FQNEAQ. Remarks on this clone: No antigen is known for it.

The sequence was obtained from an adult in good health. This sequence joins TRBV7-8 and TRBJ2-5; D call uncertain. The source material was peripheral blood, sampled on day 0 of MenACWY control vaccination. CDR3 loop: CASSARIQDWTQYF. The DNA for the CDR3 is TGTGCCAGCAGCGCCAGAATCCAAGATTGGACCCAGTACTTC.